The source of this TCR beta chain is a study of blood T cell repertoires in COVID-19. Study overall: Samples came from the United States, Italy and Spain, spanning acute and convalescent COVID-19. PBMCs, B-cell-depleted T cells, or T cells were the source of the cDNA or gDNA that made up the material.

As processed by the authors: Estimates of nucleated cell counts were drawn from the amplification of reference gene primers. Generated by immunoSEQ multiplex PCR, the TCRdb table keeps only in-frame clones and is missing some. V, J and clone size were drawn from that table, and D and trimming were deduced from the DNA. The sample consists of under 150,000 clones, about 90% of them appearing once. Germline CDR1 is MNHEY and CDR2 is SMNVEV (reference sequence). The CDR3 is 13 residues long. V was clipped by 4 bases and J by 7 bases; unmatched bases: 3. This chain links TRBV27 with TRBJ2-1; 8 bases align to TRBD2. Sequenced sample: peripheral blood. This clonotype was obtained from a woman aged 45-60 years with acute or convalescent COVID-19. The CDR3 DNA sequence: TGTGCCAGCAGTTGGCCGGGGGGGAATGAGCAGTTCTTC. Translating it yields CASSWPGGNEQFF.